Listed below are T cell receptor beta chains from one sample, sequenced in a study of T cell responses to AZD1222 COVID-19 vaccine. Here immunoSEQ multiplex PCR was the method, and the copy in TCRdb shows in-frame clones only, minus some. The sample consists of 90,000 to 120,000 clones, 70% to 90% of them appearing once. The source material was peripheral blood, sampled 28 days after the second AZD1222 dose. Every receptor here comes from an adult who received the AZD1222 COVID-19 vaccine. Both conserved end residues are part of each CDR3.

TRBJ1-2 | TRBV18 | CASSPGDLTTNYGYTF
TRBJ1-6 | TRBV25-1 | CASSEQDLWYSPLHF
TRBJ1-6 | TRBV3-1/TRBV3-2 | CASSPVNSPLHF
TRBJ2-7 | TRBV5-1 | CASSPGQKAYEQYF
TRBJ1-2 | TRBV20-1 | CSASRLNYGYTF
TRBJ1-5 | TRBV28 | CAITAGQGSDQPQHF
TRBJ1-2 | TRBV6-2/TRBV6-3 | CASSYLGNRRSGYTF
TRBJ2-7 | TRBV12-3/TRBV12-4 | CASSPGQGSEQYF
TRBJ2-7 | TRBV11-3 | CASSLQRTGQDEQYF
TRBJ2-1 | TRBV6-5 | CASSMGGGNYNEQFF
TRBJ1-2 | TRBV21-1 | CAGRDSLLYGYTF
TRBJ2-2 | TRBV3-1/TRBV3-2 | CASSQNRNTGELFF
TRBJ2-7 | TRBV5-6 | CASSLIGTSFLHEQYF
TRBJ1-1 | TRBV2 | CASSRLTGYDTEAFF
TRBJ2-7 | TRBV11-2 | CASSHTSDYEQYF
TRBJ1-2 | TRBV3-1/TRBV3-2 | CASSQEASGTVNYGYTF
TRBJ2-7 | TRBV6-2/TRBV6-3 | CASSNYYEQYF
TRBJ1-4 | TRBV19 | CASSIGGVPDNEKLFF
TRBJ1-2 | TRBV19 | CASSSLTGRAYGYTF
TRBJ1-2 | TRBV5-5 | CASSLEGPPLSSYGYTF
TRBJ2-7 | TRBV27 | CASSPPGSGIVYEQYF
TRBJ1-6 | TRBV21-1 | CASSKAQASFNSPLHF
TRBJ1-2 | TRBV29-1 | CSVVAPPGYTF
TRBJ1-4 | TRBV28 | CASSLYTRGSTNEKLFF
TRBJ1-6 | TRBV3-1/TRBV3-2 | CASSRGSSSYNSPLHF
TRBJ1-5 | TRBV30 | CAWSQGAGGQPQHF
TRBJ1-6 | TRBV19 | CASSTTGTGNSPLHF
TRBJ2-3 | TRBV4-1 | CASSQEAYRTDTQYF
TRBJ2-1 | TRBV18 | CASSPQGSSYNEQFF
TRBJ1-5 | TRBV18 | CASSPRGGGNQPQHF
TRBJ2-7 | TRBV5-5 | CASSFSYEQYF
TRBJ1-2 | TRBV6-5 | CASRRDGLGGYTF
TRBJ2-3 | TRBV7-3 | CASSLISGIADTQYF
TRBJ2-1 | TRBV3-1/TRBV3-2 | CASSQVGQGSYNEQFF
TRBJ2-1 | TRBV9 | CASSVGRGSDNEQFF
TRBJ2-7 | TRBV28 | CASSFPGTYEQYF
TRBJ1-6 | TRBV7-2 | CASSLTRSSYNSPLHF
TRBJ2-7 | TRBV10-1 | CASTSGAGGNEQYF
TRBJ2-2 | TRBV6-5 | CASSQTESGELFF
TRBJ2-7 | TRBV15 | CATSPRDSTYEQYF
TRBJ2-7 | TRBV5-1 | CASSSTASYEQYF
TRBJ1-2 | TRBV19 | CASIRLGGPYGYTF
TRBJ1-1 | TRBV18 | CASSQGVENTEAFF
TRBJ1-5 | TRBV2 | CASSARQGLASQHF
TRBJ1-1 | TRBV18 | CASSPEAPRTEAFF
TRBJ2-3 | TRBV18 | CASSPSGGETDTQYF
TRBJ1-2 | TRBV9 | CASSVGAGQGDGYTF